One sample yielded the 6 T cell receptor beta chains listed below, sequenced in a study of cytomegalovirus exposure and HLA in healthy donors. In the PCR, 60 Vbeta and 13 Jbeta primers were used. The method was immunoSEQ multiplex PCR; TCRdb's version includes in-frame clones alone and lacks a portion of them. This table holds roughly 190,000 clones, 80% found once. The material sequenced was PBMCs. The origin of the receptors is a woman aged 40 to 50 in good health and CMV-seronegative.

This clone showed up just once. The chain links TRBV11-3 to TRBJ2-1; a possible D gene is TRBD2 (5 bases). Trimming pared 1 base from V and 6 bases from J, leaving 10 bases between. Germline-derived CDR1 and CDR2 are SGHNT and YENEEA. The CDR3 has 14 amino acids. Here the CDR3 reads CASSLGSGGNEQFF. CDR3 sequence (DNA): TGTGCCAGCAGCTTAGGGAGCGGAGGCAATGAGCAGTTCTTC.

The CDR3 DNA follows: TGTGCCAGCAGTGACAAGACAGGGGCGAACACCGGGGAGCTGTTTTTT. This gives the protein CASSDKTGANTGELFF. The V call is TRBV6-1, the J call TRBJ2-2, with TRBD1 matching over 8 bases. Trimming removed 3 bases from V and 0 bases from J; junction bases left unmatched: 3. This CDR3 region has 16 residues. From germline, CDR1 is MNHNS and CDR2 SASEGT.

This sequence joins TRBV5-4 and TRBJ2-1, with 12 bases matching TRBD1. The CDR3 is 15 amino acids. Germline values: CDR1 SGHNT, CDR2 YYREEE (reference sequence). Germline trimming cut 4 bases from V and 9 bases from J; bases unmatched to any gene: 8. CDR3 nucleotides: TGTGCCAGCAGCCCTCCGGGACAGGGGGCCGGTGAGCAGTTCTTC. Its protein is CASSPPGQGAGEQFF.

Regarding this clone: The germline gene is not matched at one end of the junction; a read error may be the cause. V is TRBV27 and J is TRBJ1-2; 8 bases map to TRBD1. CDR1 is MNHEY and CDR2 is SMNVEV in the germline V gene (reference sequence). The CDR3 has 16 residues. This chain's CDR3 is CAGSSDRGRSGYGYTF. CDR3 sequence (DNA): TGTGCCGGCAGTTCCGACAGGGGTCGATCGGGGTATGGCTACACCTTC.

The rearrangement links TRBV6-4 to TRBJ2-3; TRBD2 agrees at 8 bases. Germline V CDR1 and CDR2: MRHNA, SNTAGT. This CDR3 spans 14 amino acids. Here the CDR3 reads CAEPERESTDTQYF. CDR3 coding DNA: TGTGCAGAACCCGAGCGGGAGAGCACAGATACGCAGTATTTT.

This clone was observed a few times. This chain joins TRBV7-2 and TRBJ2-7; 13 bases agree with TRBD2. Germline V gene data show CDR1 as SGHTA and CDR2 as FQGNSA. This CDR3 is built from 17 residues. Losses at the gene ends were 5 bases for V and 2 bases for J; bases not matched to a gene: 9. CDR3 amino acids: CASSLRTSGSTPYEQYF. CDR3 in DNA: TGTGCCAGCAGCCTTAGGACTAGCGGGAGCACCCCCTACGAGCAGTACTTC.